This T cell receptor (beta chain) is from a study of blood T cell repertoires in COVID-19 (dated by TCRdb to 2019 to 2021). Study-wide context: Collaborator samples came from the United States, Italy and Spain and covered acute and convalescent phases of COVID-19. HLA class I and class II types, where available, came from metadata supplied by the sample provider rather than from assay-based typing. The material from the prospective study consisted of cDNA or gDNA derived from T cells, B-cell-depleted T cells, or PBMCs. A freely available public database, intended as a resource for researchers studying the immune response to SARS-CoV-2, is where the repertoires were released. The sample metadata nearly always contained a de-identified subject ID, COVID-19 status, age in years and sex. The samples were drawn from two sources: the first 160 participants of the ongoing ImmuneRACE study, and 950 to 1,500 subjects contributed by 6 global collaborators. The dataset comprised deeply sampled blood TCRbeta repertoires from subjects exposed to, actively infected with, or recovered from COVID-19. Results the study describes overall, beyond this receptor: The amount of clinical and demographic metadata varied by source and participant and was provided uncurated.

Concerning this clone itself: It has no known antigen specificity. No qualities accompany the bases; no much larger clone lies one base away.

Enrolling through a virtual design, the prospective study's participants ranged in age from roughly 18 to 90 years and lived across about two dozen United States geographic areas. In the prospective study, cohorts were assigned on the basis of participant-reported clinical history obtained from a screening survey and a study questionnaire. Recovered participants in ImmuneRACE Cohort 3 were defined by two consecutive negative NP/OP PCR tests, clearance by a healthcare professional, or resolution of symptoms. In the prospective study, mobile phlebotomists collected whole blood, serum and a nasopharyngeal or oropharyngeal swab from each participant. Additional blood draws and questionnaires over an approximately two-month period could optionally be provided by prospective study participants. Blood samples from the prospective study were shipped frozen or at room temperature prior to DNA extraction.

CDR1 SNHLY and CDR2 FYNNEI are derived from the germline V gene. V is clipped by 6 bases and J by 7 bases, and the sequence between their germline boundaries is 18 bases long. The CDR3 covers 14 residues, taking in both the cysteine and the phenylalanine. This entry keeps only the CDR3 DNA: 42 bases, framed from base 1. TCRbeta CDR3 regions were amplified from genomic DNA using the immunoSEQ Assay, a bias-controlled multiplex PCR. In the original analysis: Within the assay, amplification of reference gene primers was used to estimate how many nucleated cells each sample contained. To quantify the absolute abundance of each unique TCRbeta CDR3 rearrangement, sequence reads were collapsed and filtered. For each sample, productive Simpson clonality was calculated as the square root of Simpson's diversity index over productive rearrangements. Not all clones reach the TCRdb copy of this immuneACCESS table, which keeps in-frame sequences only. Checked studies attribute under half of the gap to unresolved V genes and leave the rest unexplained. V, J and clone size derive from that table, while D and trimming were established from the DNA sequence. The sample data list around 310,000 clones, and over 85% of these were observed just once. In total, the top ten clones hold about 9.4% of the sample.

The TCR was taken from a woman in her thirties who had recovered from COVID-19. Recombination connected TRBV2 to TRBJ1-1; a tentative D match to TRBD1 spans 5 bases. Sample: PBMCs or T cells enriched from blood (not recorded which). The CDR3 reads CASRGGRSGGEAFF. At the DNA level, the sequence is TGTGCCAGCAGGGGGGGTAGGAGTGGAGGTGAAGCTTTCTTT.